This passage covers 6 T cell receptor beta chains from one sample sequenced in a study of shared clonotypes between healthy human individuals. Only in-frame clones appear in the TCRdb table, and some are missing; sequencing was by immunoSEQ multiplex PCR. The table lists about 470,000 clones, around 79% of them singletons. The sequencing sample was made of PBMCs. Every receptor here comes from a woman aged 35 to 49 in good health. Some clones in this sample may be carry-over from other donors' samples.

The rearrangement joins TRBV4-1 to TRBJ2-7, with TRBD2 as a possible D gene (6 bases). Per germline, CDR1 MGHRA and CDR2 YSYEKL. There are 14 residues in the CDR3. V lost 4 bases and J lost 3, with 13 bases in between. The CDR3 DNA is TGCGCCAGCAGCCGGACGGGACTTAGCTACGAGCAGTACTTC. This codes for CASSRTGLSYEQYF.

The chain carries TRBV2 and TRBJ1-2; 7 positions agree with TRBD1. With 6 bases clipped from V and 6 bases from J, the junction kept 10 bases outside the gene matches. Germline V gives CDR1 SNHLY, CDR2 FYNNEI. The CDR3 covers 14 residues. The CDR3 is CASRRDSAKNGYTF. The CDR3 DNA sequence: TGTGCCAGCAGACGGGACAGCGCAAAAAATGGCTACACCTTC. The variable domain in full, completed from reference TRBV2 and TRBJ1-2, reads EPEVTQTPSHQVTQMGQEVILRCVPISNHLYFYWYRQILGQKVEFLVSFYNNEISEKSEIFDDQFSVERPDGSNFTLKIRSTKLEDSAMYFCASRRDSAKNGYTFGSGTRLTVV.

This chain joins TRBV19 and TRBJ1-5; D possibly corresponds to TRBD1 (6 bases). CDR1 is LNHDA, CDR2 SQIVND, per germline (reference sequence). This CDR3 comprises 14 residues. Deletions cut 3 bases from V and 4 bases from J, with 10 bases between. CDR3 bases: TGTGCCAGTAGTATGTTAGGGGGGAATCAGCCCCAGCATTTT. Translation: CASSMLGGNQPQHF.

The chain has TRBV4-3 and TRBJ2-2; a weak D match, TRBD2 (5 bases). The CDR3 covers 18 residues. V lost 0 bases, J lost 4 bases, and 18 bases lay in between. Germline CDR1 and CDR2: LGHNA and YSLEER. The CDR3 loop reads CASSQDWRDRTPTGELFF. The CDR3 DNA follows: TGCGCCAGCAGCCAAGATTGGCGAGACCGGACTCCCACCGGGGAGCTGTTTTTT.

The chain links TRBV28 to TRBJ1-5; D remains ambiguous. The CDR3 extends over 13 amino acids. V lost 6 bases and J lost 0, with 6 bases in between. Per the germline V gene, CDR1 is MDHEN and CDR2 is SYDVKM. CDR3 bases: TGTGCCAGCAGCGACCTTAGCAATCAGCCCCAGCATTTT. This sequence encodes CASSDLSNQPQHF.

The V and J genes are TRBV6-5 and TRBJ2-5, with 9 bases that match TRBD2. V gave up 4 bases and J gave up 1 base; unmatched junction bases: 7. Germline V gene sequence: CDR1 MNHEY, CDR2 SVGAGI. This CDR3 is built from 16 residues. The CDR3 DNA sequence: TGTGCCAGCAGTTCCCTACCTAGCGGGGCCCAAGAGACCCAGTACTTC. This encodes CASSSLPSGAQETQYF.